This T cell receptor (beta chain) was identified during a study of blood T cell repertoires in COVID-19. Study overall: Sources were T cells, B-cell-depleted T cells, or PBMCs; the material itself was cDNA or gDNA.

Trimming removed 3 bases at V and 0 bases at J, with 9 bases between. The CDR3 spans 15 residues. In germline, CDR1 is LNHDA, CDR2 SQIVND (reference sequence). Only in-frame clones appear in the TCRdb table, and some are missing; sequencing was by immunoSEQ multiplex PCR. The sample gives 150,000 to 200,000 clones, 80% to 90% of which show up once; approximately 11% is in the top ten. The J gene is TRBJ1-5, the V gene TRBV19; D gene ambiguous. The origin of this receptor is a human donor with active or convalescent COVID-19. The donor label of this sample is uncertain. Sequencing was carried out using peripheral blood. CDR3 in amino acids: CASSIWRSSNQPQHF. DNA for the CDR3: TGTGCCAGTAGTATTTGGCGGTCTAGCAATCAGCCCCAGCATTTT.